This T cell receptor beta chain was sequenced for a study of shared clonotypes between healthy human individuals (dated by TCRdb to 2020 to 2022). Describing the broader study: Two women and a few men aged 18 to 49 years were included in the cohort. For each donor, CD4 naive and CD4 memory were each run on three plates, CD8 naive on two plates, and CD8 memory on one plate. Between about 0.85 and 9.5 billion PBMCs per donor were obtained by leukapheresis. To estimate repertoire size and how much clonotypes are shared between individuals, the study performed deep sequencing of blood TCR repertoires from a few healthy adults. To increase sequencing depth and limit assay-specific biases, TCR repertoire library preparation and sequencing were carried out by different laboratories using diverse techniques.

Donors were healthy HIV-negative adults with no recently reported acute infections or vaccinations. Every donor was a Caucasian adult living in Nashville, Tennessee, USA. CD4+ T cells were enriched through magnetic negative selection, after which naive cells were positively selected on CD45RA and the remaining negative fraction served as the memory subset. Blood was collected by leukapheresis, and PBMCs were isolated by Ficoll-Histopaque density gradient centrifugation and then cryopreserved in liquid nitrogen vapor phase. Analytical flow cytometry was used to check the purity and quantity of each magnetically sorted T cell population. From each sorted fraction, genomic DNA was isolated and quantified by UV absorbance on a Nanodrop 2000c. Concerning this clone: The antigen it recognizes is unknown. No much larger clone is present one base from it, and per-base qualities are unavailable.

From the cysteine through the phenylalanine, the CDR3 covers 12 amino acids. Of all the DNA, just the CDR3 is kept, 36 bases in frame from base 1. TCR CDR3 regions were amplified from genomic DNA by multiplex PCR using the deep immunoSEQ assay. Genomic DNA extracted from each cell subset was distributed evenly over all wells of several immunoSEQ 96-well plates, and each plate served as one replicate. For sorted subsets, roughly 200 ng of genomic DNA, equivalent to 25,000 to 35,000 T cell genomes, went into each replicate PCR. Purified libraries were quantified with a Qubit 3.0 fluorometer, sized on a Bioanalyzer 2100, and re-quantified with the KAPA Library Quantification kit. Each immunoSEQ 96-well plate was sequenced on its own single-read 150-cycle Illumina NextSeq 550 flow cell. For the original study's pipeline: Because the immunoSEQ output included only junctional sequences and no quality scores, the filtering could not be the same as the filtering used for full-length reads. To assign V/J genes and CDR3, sequences were annotated using PyIR, a Python wrapper for IgBLAST v1.9, with IMGT germline references. Reads were removed for weak V/J assignments (E-value above 1e-6), missing CDR3, stop codons, out-of-frame junctions, or ambiguous translated residues. V3J clonotypes were defined as sequences sharing the same inferred V gene, J gene, and CDR3 amino acid sequence. The percentage overlap between two repertoires was calculated by dividing the number of shared unique clonotypes by the size of the smaller repertoire. Richness of each repertoire was evaluated using RTK rarefaction, the Chao1 estimator, and Recon v2.1 estimates of unobserved clonotypes. Generation probabilities for all TCRbeta clonotypes obtained by the gDNA method from a handful of donors were computed using OLGA. The immuneACCESS repertoire file appears here via TCRdb, limited to in-frame rearrangements. These files lack a portion of the clones; in checked studies, under half of the deficit traces to unresolved V genes, and the cause of the others is not known. V and J calls and clone size follow that table, whereas D and trimming were derived from the DNA. Present in this sample are 1.6 million or so clones, approximately 98.5% of which were seen just once. The top ten hold 0.36% of the sample.

General study outcomes and caveats: Compared with non-shared clonotypes, clonotypes shared by all four sorted-subset donors had higher generation probabilities. Estimated clonotype richness was generally larger for naive than for memory subsets. Even with the large sequencing depth, rarefaction of the sorted-subset datasets indicated that sequencing was incomplete. Only blood was sampled, and tissue TCR repertoires likely differ from those in blood. Around 5% of naive CD4, 3.5% of naive CD8, approximately 2.2% of memory CD4, and about 0.4% of memory CD8 clonotypes were shared across a few donors. The genetic and exposure-history diversity represented was limited by the small number of donors. Pairwise subsampling led to the expectation that sequencing depth would affect the degree of clonotype sharing among donors.

This TCR was recovered from a man in his thirties or forties in good health. The V and J segments used are TRBV21-1 and TRBJ1-1; the DNA was not compared with TRBD1, the D call given in the table. TRBV21-1 is reported as a pseudogene. Source material: naive CD4+ T cells sorted from blood. The cell subset or site tag for this specimen amounts to: CD45RA+ positively selected. The CDR3 reads CASRDRGGEAFF. The DNA reads as follows: TGTGCCAGCAGGGACAGGGGAGGGGAAGCTTTCTTT.